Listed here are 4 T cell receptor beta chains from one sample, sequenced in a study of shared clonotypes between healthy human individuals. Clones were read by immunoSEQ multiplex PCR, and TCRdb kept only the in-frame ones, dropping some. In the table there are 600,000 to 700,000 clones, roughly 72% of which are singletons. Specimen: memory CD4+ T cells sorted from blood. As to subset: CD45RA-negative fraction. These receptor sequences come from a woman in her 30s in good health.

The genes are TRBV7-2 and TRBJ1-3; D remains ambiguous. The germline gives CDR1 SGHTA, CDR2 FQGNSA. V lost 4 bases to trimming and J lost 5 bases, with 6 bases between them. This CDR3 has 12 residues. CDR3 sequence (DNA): TGTGCCAGCAGCTCTACAAGAAACACCATATATTTT. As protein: CASSSTRNTIYF.

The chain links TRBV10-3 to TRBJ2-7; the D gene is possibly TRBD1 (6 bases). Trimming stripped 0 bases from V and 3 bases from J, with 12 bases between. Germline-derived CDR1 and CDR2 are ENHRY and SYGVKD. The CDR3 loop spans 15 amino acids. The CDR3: CAISESRDINYEQYF. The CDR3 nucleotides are TGTGCCATCAGTGAGTCGAGGGACATTAACTACGAGCAGTACTTC.

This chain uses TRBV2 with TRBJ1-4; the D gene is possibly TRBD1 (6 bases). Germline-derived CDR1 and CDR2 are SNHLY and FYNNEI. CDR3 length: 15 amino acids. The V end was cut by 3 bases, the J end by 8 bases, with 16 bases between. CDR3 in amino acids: CASSDDRSQGEKLFF. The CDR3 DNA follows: TGTGCCAGCAGTGATGACAGGTCCCAGGGAGAAAAACTGTTTTTT.

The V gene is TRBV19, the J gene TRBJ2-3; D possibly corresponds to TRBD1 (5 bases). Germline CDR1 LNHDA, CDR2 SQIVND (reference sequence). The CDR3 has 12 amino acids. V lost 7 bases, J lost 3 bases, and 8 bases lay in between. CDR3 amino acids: CASTQGTDTQYF. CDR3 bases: TGTGCCAGTACTCAGGGAACAGATACGCAGTATTTT.